This TCR beta chain was observed in a study of T cell responses to AZD1222 COVID-19 vaccine. Libraries were prepared by immunoSEQ multiplex PCR; TCRdb keeps only in-frame clonotypes and omits some of them. The sample includes 150,000 to 250,000 clones, 90% to 95% of them seen just once. Germline-derived CDR1 and CDR2 are SGHNT and YENEEA. Trimming stripped 3 bases from V and 1 base from J, with 8 bases between. The CDR3 has 14 residues. Study results and limitations: Receipt of two AZD1222 doses was followed by a rise in Spike-specific TCR breadth and depth.

Turning to this clone: Antigen unknown.

The V gene is TRBV11-3, the J gene TRBJ2-3; D is unresolved. This sequence originates from an adult who received the AZD1222 COVID-19 vaccine. This specimen was peripheral blood, taken 28 days after the second AZD1222 dose. CDR3 nucleotide sequence: TGTGCCAGCAGCTTTGGTAGAGGCACAGATACGCAGTATTTT. Protein: CASSFGRGTDTQYF.